One T cell receptor beta chain is described in this entry. Its antigen is as yet unknown. TCRdb keeps only in-frame clones here, not all; method: immunoSEQ multiplex PCR. The table has around 140,000 clones, 90% seen once. The sample belongs to a study of T cell responses to AZD1222 COVID-19 vaccine. Whole-study results and caveats: In all cases, repertoires were sampled only after the peak T cell response. Increases in Spike-specific TCR breadth and depth were seen after two AZD1222 doses. Donors in the cohort were predominantly white British and more often female, and clonal diversity was possibly underestimated. Unmutated regions of variants are reportedly targeted by nearly half of spike-specific TCRs.

The V gene lost 6 bases and the J gene lost 6 bases, with 8 bases spanning the gap. The CDR3 loop spans 12 amino acids. Germline CDR1 and CDR2: MDHEN and SYDVKM. The genes are TRBV28 and TRBJ1-4; no clear D. The sample in question was peripheral blood, obtained on day 0 of AZD1222 vaccination. The receptor's source is an adult in good health. CDR3 residues: CASSPIYEKLFF. DNA of the CDR3: TGTGCCAGCAGCCCAATCTATGAAAAACTGTTTTTT.